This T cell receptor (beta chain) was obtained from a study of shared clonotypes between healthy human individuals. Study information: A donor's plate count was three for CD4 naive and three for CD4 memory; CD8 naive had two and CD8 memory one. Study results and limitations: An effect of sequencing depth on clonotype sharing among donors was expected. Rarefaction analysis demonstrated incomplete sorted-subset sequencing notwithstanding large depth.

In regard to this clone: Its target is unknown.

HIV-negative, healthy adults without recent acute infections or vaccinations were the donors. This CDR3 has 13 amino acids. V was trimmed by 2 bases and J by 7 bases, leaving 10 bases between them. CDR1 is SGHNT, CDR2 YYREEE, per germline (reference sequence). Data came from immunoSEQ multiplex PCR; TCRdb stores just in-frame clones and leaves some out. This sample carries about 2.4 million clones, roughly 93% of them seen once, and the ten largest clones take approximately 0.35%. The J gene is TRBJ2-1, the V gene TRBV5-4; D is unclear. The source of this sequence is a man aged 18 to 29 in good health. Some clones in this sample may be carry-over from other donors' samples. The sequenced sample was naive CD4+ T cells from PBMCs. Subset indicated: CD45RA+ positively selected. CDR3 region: CASSFNPENEQFF. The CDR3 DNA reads TGTGCCAGCAGCTTTAATCCGGAGAATGAGCAGTTCTTC.